This T cell receptor (beta chain) derives from a study of shared clonotypes between healthy human individuals (TCRdb year 2020). Broadly, across the study: Three men and a couple of women, aged 18 to 49 years, made up the cohort. Blood TCR repertoires of about 5 healthy adults were deeply sequenced to estimate repertoire size and the extent of clonotype sharing between individuals. Per donor, leukapheresis produced somewhere between about 0.94 and 10 billion PBMCs. To increase sequencing depth and limit assay-specific biases, TCR repertoire library preparation and sequencing were carried out by different laboratories using diverse techniques. For each donor, three plates each were used for CD4 naive and CD4 memory, two plates were used for CD8 naive, and one plate was used for CD8 memory.

TCR CDR3 regions were amplified from genomic DNA by multiplex PCR using the deep immunoSEQ assay. Genomic DNA extracted from each cell subset was distributed evenly over all wells of several immunoSEQ 96-well plates, and each plate served as one replicate. For sorted subsets, approximately 210 ng of genomic DNA, equivalent to some 30,000 T cell genomes, went into each replicate PCR. The purified libraries were quantified using a Qubit 3.0 fluorometer, sized with a Bioanalyzer 2100, and then quantified again using the KAPA Library Quantification kit. Every immunoSEQ 96-well plate was sequenced on a dedicated single-read 150-cycle Illumina NextSeq 550 flow cell. On the study's bioinformatics: Because the immunoSEQ output held only junctional sequences and lacked quality scores, the filtering could not match the filtering applied to full-length reads. Sequences were annotated with PyIR, a Python wrapper for IgBLAST v1.9, using IMGT germline references to assign V/J genes and CDR3. Reads with weak V/J assignments (E-value above 1e-6), missing CDR3, stop codons, out-of-frame junctions, or ambiguous translated residues were removed. V3J clonotypes were defined as sequences sharing the same inferred V gene, J gene, and CDR3 amino acid sequence. Percentage overlap between repertoires was computed as shared unique clonotypes divided by the size of the smaller repertoire. RTK rarefaction, the Chao1 estimator, and Recon v2.1 estimates of unobserved clonotypes were used to assess repertoire richness. Generation probabilities were computed with OLGA for all TCRbeta clonotypes obtained by the gDNA method from a handful of donors. Not all clones reach the TCRdb copy of this immuneACCESS table, which keeps in-frame sequences only. Checked studies attribute under half of the gap to unresolved V genes and leave the rest unexplained. V, J and clone size are taken as reported in that table, and D and trimming were inferred from the DNA itself. Here the sample has some 2,100,000 clones; under 95% occur a single time. The ten top clones hold roughly 1.7% of the sample.

CD8 naive samples consisted of CD45RO-negative cells that were positively selected for CCR7, yielding a CD45RA+CCR7+ population without TemRA cells. Healthy HIV-negative adults with no recently reported acute infections or vaccinations were included as donors. Every donor was a Caucasian adult living in Nashville, Tennessee, USA. Blood was obtained by leukapheresis, after which PBMCs were separated by Ficoll-Histopaque density gradient centrifugation and cryopreserved in liquid nitrogen vapor phase. Analytical flow cytometry was used to check the purity and quantity of every magnetically sorted T cell population. Genomic DNA was isolated from every sorted fraction and measured by UV absorbance on a Nanodrop 2000c. The research as a whole found: When a few donors were compared, the shared fraction of clonotypes was 5% to 6.5% for naive CD4, over 3% for naive CD8, 2% to 2.5% for memory CD4, and less than 0.5% for memory CD8. Naive subsets generally had larger estimated clonotype richness than memory subsets did. Higher generation probabilities were observed for clonotypes shared by all four sorted-subset donors than for non-shared clonotypes. Pairwise subsampling led to the expectation that sequencing depth would affect the degree of clonotype sharing among donors. Rarefaction of sorted-subset datasets indicated incomplete sequencing despite the large sequencing depth. Sampling was restricted to blood, and TCR repertoires in tissue are likely to differ from TCR repertoires in blood. The genetic and exposure-history diversity represented was limited by the small number of donors.

This clone came up once. Its antigen target is currently unknown. Base qualities are not recorded, but no much larger clone differs from it by a single base. The CDR3 numbers 16 residues from cysteine through phenylalanine. Only CDR3 DNA remains: 48 bases, in frame from the first base. CDR1 SEHNR and CDR2 FQNEAQ are derived from the germline V gene (reference sequence). The germline V end is reduced by 4 bases and the J end by 9 bases; junction bases left unmatched: 17. The clonotype was recovered from a man aged 18 to 29 in good health. Some clones in this sample may be carry-over from other donors' samples. The V and J segments used are TRBV7-9 and TRBJ2-5; 7 of the junction bases match TRBD1. The sample was naive CD8+ T cells from PBMCs. Per the publication, the cell subset or site label means: CD45RA+CCR7+. The CDR3 protein sequence reads: CASSYSSSRGLAAQYF. DNA sequence: TGTGCCAGCAGCTATAGCTCGAGTAGGGGGCTTGCGGCCCAGTACTTC.